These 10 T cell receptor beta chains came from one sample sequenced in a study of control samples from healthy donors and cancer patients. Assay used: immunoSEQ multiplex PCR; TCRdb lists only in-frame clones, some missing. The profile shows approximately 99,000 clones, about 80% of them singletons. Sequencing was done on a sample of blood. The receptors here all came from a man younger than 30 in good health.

CDR3 in amino acids: CSVWAAGDHEQYF. The DNA for the CDR3 is TGCAGCGTATGGGCAGCAGGGGACCACGAGCAGTACTTC. J is TRBJ2-7 and V is TRBV29-1; D might be TRBD1 (6 bases). The length of the CDR3 is 13 residues. CDR1 and CDR2 from the germline V gene are SQVTM and ANQGSEA. The V end was cut by 6 bases, the J end by 5 bases, with 17 bases between.

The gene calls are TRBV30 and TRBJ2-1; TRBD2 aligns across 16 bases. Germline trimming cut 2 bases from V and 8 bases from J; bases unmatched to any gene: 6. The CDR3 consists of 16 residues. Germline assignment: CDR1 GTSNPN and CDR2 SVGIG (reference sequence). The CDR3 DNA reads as TGTGCCTGGAGTCAGGGACTAGCGGGGGGGGGCTATGAGCAGTTCTTC. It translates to CAWSQGLAGGGYEQFF.

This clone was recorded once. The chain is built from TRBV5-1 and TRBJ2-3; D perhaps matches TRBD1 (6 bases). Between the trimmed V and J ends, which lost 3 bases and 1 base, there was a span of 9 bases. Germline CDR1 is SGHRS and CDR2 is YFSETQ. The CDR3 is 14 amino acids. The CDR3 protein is CASSSSGGTDTQYF. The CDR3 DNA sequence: TGCGCCAGCAGCTCTTCAGGGGGCACAGATACGCAGTATTTT.

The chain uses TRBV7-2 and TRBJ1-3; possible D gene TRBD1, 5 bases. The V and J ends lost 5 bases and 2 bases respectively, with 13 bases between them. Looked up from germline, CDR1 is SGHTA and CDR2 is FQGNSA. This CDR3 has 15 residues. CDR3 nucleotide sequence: TGTGCCAGCAGCATCTCTACAGGTACTGGAAACACCATATATTTT. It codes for CASSISTGTGNTIYF.

CDR3 DNA sequence: TGTGCCAGCAGCCCAGGCGGGAATGAGCAGTTCTTC. Amino acid sequence: CASSPGGNEQFF. The chain uses TRBV7-6 and TRBJ2-1, with D possibly TRBD2 on 5 matching bases. The CDR3 has 12 amino acids. Trimming removed 5 bases at V and 7 bases at J, with 9 bases between. CDR1 and CDR2 from the germline V gene are SGHVS and FNYEAQ.

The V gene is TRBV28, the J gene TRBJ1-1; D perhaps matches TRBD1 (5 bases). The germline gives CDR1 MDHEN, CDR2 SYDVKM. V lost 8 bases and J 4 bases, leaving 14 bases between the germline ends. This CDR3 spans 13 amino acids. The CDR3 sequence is CASSAMGGTEAFF. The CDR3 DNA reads TGTGCCAGCTCCGCCATGGGGGGCACTGAAGCTTTCTTT.

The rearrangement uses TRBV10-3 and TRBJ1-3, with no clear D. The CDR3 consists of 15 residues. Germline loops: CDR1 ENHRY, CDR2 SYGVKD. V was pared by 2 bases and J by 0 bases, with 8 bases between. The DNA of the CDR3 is TGTGCCATCAGTGAGCCCGACTTCTCTGGAAACACCATATATTTT. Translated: CAISEPDFSGNTIYF.

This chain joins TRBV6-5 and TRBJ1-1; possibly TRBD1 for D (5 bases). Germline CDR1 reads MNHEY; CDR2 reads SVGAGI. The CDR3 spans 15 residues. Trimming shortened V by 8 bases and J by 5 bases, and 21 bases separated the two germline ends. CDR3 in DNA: TGTGCCAGCCTCCGGGGTAGGGGTGTATATACTGAAGCTTTCTTT. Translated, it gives CASLRGRGVYTEAFF.

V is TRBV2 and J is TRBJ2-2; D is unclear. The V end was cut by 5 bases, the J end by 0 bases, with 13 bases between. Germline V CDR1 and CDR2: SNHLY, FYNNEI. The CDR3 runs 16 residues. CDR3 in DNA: TGTGCCAGCAGTTATCACGGAAGGCCGAACACCGGGGAGCTGTTTTTT. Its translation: CASSYHGRPNTGELFF.

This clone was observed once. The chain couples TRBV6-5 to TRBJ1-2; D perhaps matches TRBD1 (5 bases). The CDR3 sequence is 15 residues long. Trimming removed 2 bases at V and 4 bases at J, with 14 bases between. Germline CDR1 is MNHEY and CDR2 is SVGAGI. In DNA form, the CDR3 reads TGTGCCAGCAGTTACGGTTCAGGGTATCGCTATGGCTACACCTTC. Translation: CASSYGSGYRYGYTF.